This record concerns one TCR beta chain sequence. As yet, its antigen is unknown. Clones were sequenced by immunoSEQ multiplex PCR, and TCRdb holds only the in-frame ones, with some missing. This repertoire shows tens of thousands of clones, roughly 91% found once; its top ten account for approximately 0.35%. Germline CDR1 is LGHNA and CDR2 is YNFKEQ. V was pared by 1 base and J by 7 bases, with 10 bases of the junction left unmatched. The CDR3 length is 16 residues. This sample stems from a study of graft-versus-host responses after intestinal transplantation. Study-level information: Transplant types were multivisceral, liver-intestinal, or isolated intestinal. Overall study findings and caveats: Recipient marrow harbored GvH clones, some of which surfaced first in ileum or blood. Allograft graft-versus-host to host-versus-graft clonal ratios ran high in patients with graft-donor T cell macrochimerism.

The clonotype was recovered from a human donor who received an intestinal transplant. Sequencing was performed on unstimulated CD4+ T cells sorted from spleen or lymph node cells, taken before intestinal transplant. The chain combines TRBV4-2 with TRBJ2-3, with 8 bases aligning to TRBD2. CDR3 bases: TGTGCCAGCAGCCAAGGCGGTAGCGGGAAGGAATATACGCAGTATTTT. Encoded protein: CASSQGGSGKEYTQYF.